Following are 18 T cell receptor beta chains from one sample sequenced in a study of beta chain features in type 1 diabetes. All of the isolated RNA was reverse transcribed, so expressed TCRB transcripts were sequenced. The data were produced by immunoSEQ multiplex PCR, yet TCRdb's version contains in-frame clones alone and is incomplete. The repertoire holds roughly 370,000 clones, with approximately 15% as singletons. The sample was naive CD4+ T cells from blood. These TCRs come from a man under 40 in good health.

The rearrangement joins TRBV13 to TRBJ2-7; 7 positions match TRBD2. The CDR3 consists of 16 residues. Germline CDR1 reads PRHDT; CDR2 reads FYEKMQ (reference sequence). The CDR3, as DNA: TGTGCCAGCAGCCGAAGGCCTGGTGTGACGGCGGGAGAGTACACCGTC. Its translation is CASSRRPGVTAGEYTV.

The CDR3 DNA is TGTGCCAGCTCACCGGACGCGGGAGGGTCCAACGGGGAGCTGTTTTTT. Its protein is CASSPDAGGSNGELFF. V usage is TRBV18 and J usage is TRBJ2-2; 9 bases match TRBD2. The CDR3 runs to 16 residues. V gave up 3 bases and J gave up 7 bases; unmatched junction bases: 9. The germline gives CDR1 KGHSH, CDR2 LQKENI.

A few counts support this clone. The chain is built from TRBV10-3 and TRBJ2-3, with TRBD1 matching 10 bases. Germline V gene sequence: CDR1 ENHRY, CDR2 SYGVKD. This CDR3 is built from 17 residues. V lost 5 bases to trimming and J lost 3 bases; unmatched junction nucleotides: 11. In DNA, the CDR3 is TGTGCCATCAGTTTCCAGACGCCGGGACAGGGGACAGATACGCAGTATTTT. Amino acid sequence: CAISFQTPGQGTDTQYF.

This chain joins TRBV6-1 and TRBJ2-4; D may be TRBD2 (6 bases). Looked up from germline, CDR1 is MNHNS and CDR2 is SASEGT. This CDR3 has 13 amino acids. Trimming removed 4 bases at V and 9 bases at J, with 13 bases between. The CDR3 protein is CASSGLGAGIQYF. Written as DNA, the CDR3 is TGTGCCAGCAGTGGGTTGGGAGCGGGCATTCAGTACTTC.

This clone showed up just a few times. The V call is TRBV7-9, the J call TRBJ2-7, with D perhaps TRBD1 (5 bases). Trimming cost V 5 bases and J 5 bases, with 19 bases left between them. Germline assignment: CDR1 SEHNR and CDR2 FQNEAQ (reference sequence). The CDR3 totals 15 residues. Here the CDR3 DNA reads TGTGCCAGCAGCGTGCTTGGGGCCCAGGTCGACGAGCAGTACTTC. The encoded protein is CASSVLGAQVDEQYF.

This clone was counted between two and nine times. V is TRBV5-1 and J is TRBJ1-2; D might be TRBD1 (5 bases). This CDR3 has 15 residues. From germline, CDR1 is SGHRS and CDR2 YFSETQ. V lost 0 bases to trimming and J lost 5 bases, with 14 bases between them. The CDR3 sequence: CASSLESVRVYGYTF. The CDR3 coding sequence is TGCGCCAGCAGCTTGGAGTCCGTCAGGGTGTATGGCTACACCTTC.

The V and J genes are TRBV30 and TRBJ2-1; D is perhaps TRBD1 (5 bases). V was trimmed by 2 bases and J by 4 bases, leaving 12 bases between them. Germline V CDR1 and CDR2: GTSNPN, SVGIG (reference sequence). The CDR3 is made up of 14 amino acids. CDR3 sequence (DNA): TGTGCCTGGAGTAGCCGGGCAGGGTACAATGAGCAGTTCTTC. As protein: CAWSSRAGYNEQFF.

This clone was recorded a few times. The chain uses TRBV4-3 and TRBJ2-3; D might be TRBD2 (6 bases). Germline V gene lookup returns CDR1 LGHNA and CDR2 YSLEER. This CDR3 contains 14 residues. The germline V and J ends were trimmed by 4 bases and 4 bases, with 12 bases remaining between them. The CDR3 DNA follows: TGCGCCAGCAGCCTGGACTACCGCCCAGATACGCAGTATTTT. It specifies CASSLDYRPDTQYF.

This chain uses TRBV4-1 with TRBJ2-7; D not resolved. Germline V gene data show CDR1 as MGHRA and CDR2 as YSYEKL. Trimming left V 2 bases short and J 0 bases short, with 14 bases between. The CDR3 spans 16 residues. The CDR3 sequence: CASSQSGVQNSYEQYF. CDR3 DNA sequence: TGCGCCAGCAGCCAAAGTGGTGTGCAGAACTCCTACGAGCAGTACTTC.

This clone was counted only a few times. The chain recombines TRBV28 with TRBJ2-1, with unresolved D. Germline values: CDR1 MDHEN, CDR2 SYDVKM. The CDR3 consists of 14 residues. Deletions cut 6 bases from V and 1 base from J, with 10 bases between. The CDR3 region has the DNA TGTGCCAGCAGAATCTCTGGTTCCTACAATGAGCAGTTCTTC. Amino acids: CASRISGSYNEQFF.

This clone was detected a few times. The rearrangement uses TRBV5-1 and TRBJ2-3, with D perhaps assigned TRBD1 or TRBD2 (5 bases each). There are 16 residues in the CDR3. Trimming pared 6 bases from V and 0 bases from J, leaving 17 bases between. Germline loops: CDR1 SGHRS, CDR2 YFSETQ. CDR3 sequence reads: CASIPAGTTSTDTQYF. The CDR3 DNA sequence: TGCGCCAGCATCCCGGCAGGGACCACTAGCACAGATACGCAGTATTTT.

V gene TRBV9 combines with J gene TRBJ1-1; D not certain. V dropped 2 bases and J dropped 4 bases, with 12 bases sitting between them. Looked up from germline, CDR1 is SGDLS and CDR2 is YYNGEE. There are 14 residues in the CDR3. CDR3 nucleotide sequence: TGTGCCAGCAGCGTCAAGGGTGTTGGCACTGAAGCTTTCTTT. Translating gives CASSVKGVGTEAFF.

This clone was counted a few times. The chain recombines TRBV7-9 with TRBJ1-1; 7 bases fit TRBD1. CDR3 length equals 14 residues. Germline CDR1 is SEHNR and CDR2 is FQNEAQ (reference sequence). The V and J ends lost 3 bases and 1 base, in that order; junction bases with no gene match: 2. CDR3 nucleotides: TGTGCCAGCAGCTTCGGACAGGCGAACACTGAAGCTTTCTTT. Translated: CASSFGQANTEAFF.

This chain uses TRBV6-5 with TRBJ1-2, with TRBD1 matching 7 bases. After removal of 6 bases from V and 4 bases from J, the junction contained 5 bases not matched to a gene. The CDR3 sequence is 13 residues long. CDR1 is MNHEY and CDR2 is SVGAGI in the germline V gene. The CDR3 is CASRQGQFYGYTF. CDR3 nucleotides: TGTGCCAGCAGGCAGGGACAGTTCTATGGCTACACCTTC.

This clone was recorded a few times. This rearrangement joins TRBV10-3 to TRBJ2-3, with D tentatively TRBD1 or TRBD2 (5 bases each). The CDR3 sequence is 13 residues long. V was clipped by 4 bases and J by 5 bases, with 10 bases between them. Germline CDR1 and CDR2: ENHRY and SYGVKD. DNA for the CDR3: TGTGCCATCAGTGCTGATGGGGGAGATACGCAGTATTTT. This codes for CAISADGGDTQYF.

About this clone: A much bigger clone sits one base away, suggesting this may be a read error. The chain is built from TRBV5-1 and TRBJ2-7; 10 bases line up with TRBD1. The J segment lost 3 bases and the V segment lost 4 bases, leaving 1 base of the junction unmatched. The CDR3 covers 13 residues. Germline V lookup: CDR1 SGHRS, CDR2 YFSETQ. CDR3 nucleotide sequence: TGCGCCAGCAGCCGGGACAGGGGCTACGAGCAGTACTTC. Translation gives CASSRDRGYEQYF.

This clone occurred a few times. V and J are TRBV30 and TRBJ1-4; possible D gene TRBD1, 5 bases. Trimming cost V 3 bases and J 3 bases, with 23 bases left between them. Germline-derived CDR1 and CDR2 are GTSNPN and SVGIG (reference sequence). This CDR3 is built from 18 residues. The CDR3 spells CAWRFSRPYKGPNEKLFF. The CDR3 DNA sequence: TGTGCCTGGAGGTTTTCTCGGCCGTACAAGGGGCCTAATGAAAAACTGTTTTTT.

This clone appeared a few times. CDR3 sequence: CASSLNFGESYGYTF. The CDR3 DNA is TGTGCCAGCAGCTTGAACTTCGGGGAGAGCTATGGCTACACCTTC. The V and J genes are TRBV7-9 and TRBJ1-2; D is undetermined. Per germline, CDR1 SEHNR and CDR2 FQNEAQ (reference sequence). The CDR3 totals 15 residues. V was cut by 3 bases and J by 4 bases, with 15 bases left in between.